Listed below are T cell receptor beta chains from one sample, sequenced in a study of blood T cells in healthy people across ages. TCRdb called the 5' RACE reads again in MiXCR, with one record for every CDR3 protein. The sample includes some 900,000 distinct CDR3 sequences, around 49% of them seen just once. Sequenced sample: blood. The origin of the receptors is a man aged 25-40 years in good health. Each CDR3 is given with its conserved first and last residue. Each record gives: D gene, clone size, V gene, J gene, CDR3 protein, CDR3 DNA. A D gene is named only where the DNA matches it firmly. The size entry is marked missing in some rows and otherwise reads once, few, many or a size class.

.,.,TRBV9,TRBJ2-3,CASSGSHGVADTQYF,TGTGCCAGCAGCGGCTCTCATGGGGTCGCAGATACGCAGTATTTT
TRBD1,.,TRBV5-5,TRBJ1-2,CASSPGTATNYGYTF,TGTGCCAGCAGTCCCGGGACAGCTACTAACTATGGCTACACCTTC
.,.,TRBV20-1,TRBJ1-5,CSARGRTSNQPQHF,TGCAGTGCTAGAGGTAGGACTAGCAATCAGCCCCAGCATTTT
TRBD1,.,TRBV6-1,TRBJ2-5,CASTRGQGPEETQYF,TGTGCCAGCACTAGAGGACAGGGCCCCGAAGAGACCCAGTACTTC
TRBD1,.,TRBV10-3,TRBJ2-7,CAISARQGAYEQYF,TGTGCCATCAGTGCACGACAGGGAGCCTACGAGCAGTACTTC
.,once,TRBV12-3/TRBV12-4,TRBJ2-1,CASSSGRLAPRNEQFF,TGTGCCAGCTCCTCGGGGAGGCTAGCACCCCGGAATGAGCAGTTCTTC
.,.,TRBV6-1,TRBJ1-2,CASSHGRTFEGYTF,TGTGCCAGCAGTCACGGACGGACCTTCGAAGGCTACACCTTC
.,.,TRBV10-3,TRBJ1-5,CAIRGSSDNQPQHF,TGTGCCATCAGGGGGAGTTCCGACAATCAGCCCCAGCATTTT
.,few,TRBV4-1,TRBJ1-6,CASSQESPQGSPLHF,TGCGCCAGCAGCCAAGAATCACCCCAAGGTTCACCCCTCCACTTT
TRBD2,few,TRBV7-2,TRBJ2-3,CASSIGAAGGTDTQYF,TGTGCCAGCAGCATTGGGGCAGCGGGGGGCACAGATACGCAGTATTTT
.,.,TRBV7-3,TRBJ2-4,CASSSGGGAQNIQYF,TGTGCCAGCAGCTCAGGAGGGGGGGCCCAAAACATTCAGTACTTC
TRBD1,.,TRBV6-2/TRBV6-3,TRBJ2-7,CASSRPGQGAIEQYF,TGTGCCAGCAGTAGGCCGGGACAGGGGGCCATCGAGCAGTACTTC
TRBD1,few,TRBV7-9,TRBJ2-3,CASSTYRGADTQYF,TGTGCCAGCAGCACCTACAGGGGTGCAGATACGCAGTATTTT
.,.,TRBV4-1,TRBJ2-1,CASSQAGGGHNEQFF,TGCGCCAGCAGCCAAGCGGGGGGCGGCCACAATGAGCAGTTCTTC
TRBD1,.,TRBV10-3,TRBJ2-5,CAISGDRPQETQYF,TGTGCCATCAGCGGGGACAGACCACAAGAGACCCAGTACTTC
.,.,TRBV7-8,TRBJ1-1,CASSKTGTEIFAEAFF,TGTGCCAGCAGCAAAACCGGGACGGAGATATTTGCTGAAGCTTTCTTT
TRBD2,few,TRBV7-2,TRBJ2-7,CASSFERGAPYEQYF,TGTGCCAGCAGCTTCGAGCGGGGGGCGCCATACGAGCAGTACTTC
TRBD1,.,TRBV10-3,TRBJ2-7,CAISPTETGSYEQYF,TGTGCCATCAGTCCAACCGAGACAGGGTCCTACGAGCAGTACTTC
TRBD2,.,TRBV28,TRBJ2-3,CASRTREASGGTDTQYF,TGTGCCAGCAGGACTAGGGAAGCTAGCGGGGGTACAGATACGCAGTATTTT
TRBD2,few,TRBV9,TRBJ2-1,CASSVASGGAYEQFF,TGTGCCAGCAGCGTAGCTAGCGGGGGGGCCTATGAGCAGTTCTTC
TRBD1,.,TRBV29-1,TRBJ1-1,CSTTGVKRNTEAFF,TGCAGCACCACAGGGGTTAAACGGAACACTGAAGCTTTCTTT
.,.,TRBV6-1,TRBJ2-5,CASVRGQSRNEQYF,TGTGCCAGCGTCCGAGGACAGTCTCGTAATGAGCAGTACTTC
TRBD1,few,TRBV4-2,TRBJ2-3,CASSQGTGGASADTQYF,TGTGCCAGCAGCCAAGGGACAGGGGGCGCCTCTGCAGATACGCAGTATTTT
TRBD1,.,TRBV7-2,TRBJ1-2,CASSDRDRVYGYTF,TGTGCCAGCAGCGACCGGGACAGGGTCTATGGCTACACCTTC
.,.,TRBV12-3/TRBV12-4,TRBJ2-7,CASSPSSGGSSYEQYF,TGTGCCAGCAGTCCCTCTTCCGGGGGAAGCTCCTACGAGCAGTACTTC
.,.,TRBV6-1,TRBJ1-1,CASSQPLGRVKNAEAFF,TGTGCCAGCAGTCAACCGCTGGGGAGGGTGAAAAACGCTGAAGCTTTCTTT
.,.,TRBV4-1,TRBJ1-6,CASSQASYNSPLHF,TGCGCCAGCAGCCAAGCCAGCTATAATTCACCCCTCCACTTT
.,.,TRBV5-1,TRBJ1-1,CASRPGVSPSPGDTEAFF,TGCGCCAGCAGACCCGGGGTTTCACCTTCCCCTGGGGACACTGAAGCTTTCTTT
.,.,TRBV20-1,TRBJ1-3,CSARRGEASGNTIYF,TGCAGTGCTAGGAGAGGGGAGGCCTCTGGAAACACCATATATTTT
.,few,TRBV29-1,TRBJ2-3,CSVLTDTDTQYF,TGCAGCGTGTTAACAGACACAGATACGCAGTATTTT
.,.,TRBV2,TRBJ1-5,CASTEGPPDQPQHF,TGTGCCAGCACCGAGGGGCCTCCAGATCAGCCCCAGCATTTT
.,.,TRBV10-3,TRBJ2-3,CAIRSGSTDTQYF,TGTGCCATCCGTAGCGGATCCACAGATACGCAGTATTTT
TRBD1,.,TRBV29-1,TRBJ2-7,CSVRDRGAFEQYF,TGCAGCGTCCGTGACAGGGGGGCGTTCGAGCAGTACTTC
TRBD2,once,TRBV5-6,TRBJ2-5,CASSLVSGRAFEQYF,TGTGCCAGCAGCTTAGTAAGCGGGAGGGCCTTTGAGCAGTACTTC
TRBD1,.,TRBV3-1,TRBJ2-7,CASSDRGGYEQYF,TGTGCCAGCAGCGACAGGGGAGGCTACGAGCAGTACTTC
TRBD1,few,TRBV15,TRBJ1-5,CATEQGGYRGNQPQHF,TGTGCCACGGAACAGGGGGGTTATAGGGGCAATCAGCCCCAGCATTTT
TRBD2,.,TRBV11-2,TRBJ2-7,CASTLDASGLRYF,TGTGCCAGCACCCTGGATGCTAGCGGGCTCCGGTACTTC
.,.,TRBV5-6,TRBJ2-3,CASSFRGTGRTDTQYF,TGTGCCAGCAGCTTCCGAGGCACAGGGAGGACAGATACGCAGTATTTT
.,.,TRBV20-1,TRBJ2-3,CGARDENTDTQYF,TGCGGTGCTAGGGATGAAAACACAGATACGCAGTATTTT
TRBD1,many,TRBV6-4,TRBJ2-7,CASTRTGAHEQYF,TGTGCCAGCACTCGGACAGGGGCCCACGAGCAGTACTTC
.,few,TRBV5-1,TRBJ1-2,CATTPGTANYGYTF,TGCGCCACCACCCCGGGGACGGCGAACTATGGCTACACCTTC
.,.,TRBV4-3,TRBJ2-3,CASSQTPGGANTDTQYF,TGCGCCAGCAGCCAGACCCCCGGAGGGGCGAACACAGATACGCAGTATTTT
TRBD2,.,TRBV3-1,TRBJ2-1,CASSQLAGNNEQFF,TGTGCCAGCAGCCAATTAGCGGGAAACAATGAGCAGTTCTTC
.,few,TRBV10-3,TRBJ1-1,CAISEWQGGTEAFF,TGTGCCATCAGTGAGTGGCAGGGAGGCACTGAAGCTTTCTTT
TRBD1,.,TRBV4-1,TRBJ1-2,CASSHQQGAQANYGYTF,TGCGCCAGCAGCCACCAACAGGGGGCGCAGGCTAACTATGGCTACACCTTC
.,.,TRBV25-1,TRBJ1-6,CASSESGVRNLPLHF,TGTGCCAGCAGTGAATCGGGGGTAAGGAATTTACCCCTCCACTTT
.,few,TRBV6-5,TRBJ2-1,CASSFYRELYYNEQFF,TGTGCCAGCAGTTTTTACAGGGAGCTTTACTACAATGAGCAGTTCTTC
.,.,TRBV3-1,TRBJ2-6,CASSPSLGTANVLTF,TGTGCCAGCAGCCCCTCCCTCGGCACGGCCAACGTCCTGACTTTC
.,few,TRBV7-9,TRBJ1-1,CASSSATNTEAFF,TGTGCCAGCAGCTCCGCAACGAACACTGAAGCTTTCTTT
.,few,TRBV4-3,TRBJ2-3,CASSQGPGASTDTQYF,TGCGCCAGCAGCCAAGGACCAGGGGCTAGCACAGATACGCAGTATTTT
.,few,TRBV3-1,TRBJ2-3,CVSSPWDTPSTDTQYF,TGTGTCAGCAGCCCTTGGGACACCCCAAGCACAGATACGCAGTATTTT
.,.,TRBV2,TRBJ1-6,CAGAREGRQNSPLHF,TGTGCCGGGGCTCGAGAGGGGAGACAGAATTCACCCCTCCACTTT
.,.,TRBV11-2,TRBJ1-1,CASSNGGVLAFF,TGTGCCAGCAGCAACGGAGGTGTATTAGCTTTCTTT